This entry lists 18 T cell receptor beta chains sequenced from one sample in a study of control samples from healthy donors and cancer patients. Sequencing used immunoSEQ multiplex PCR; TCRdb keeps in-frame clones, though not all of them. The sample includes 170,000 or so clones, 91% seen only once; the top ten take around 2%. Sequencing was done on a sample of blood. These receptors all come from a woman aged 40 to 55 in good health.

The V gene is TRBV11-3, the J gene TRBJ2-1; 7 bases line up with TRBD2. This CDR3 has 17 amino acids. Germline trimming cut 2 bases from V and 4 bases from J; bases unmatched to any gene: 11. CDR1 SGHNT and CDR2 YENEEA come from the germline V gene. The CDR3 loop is CASSLSSGPARYNEQFF. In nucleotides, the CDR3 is TGTGCCAGCAGCTTATCTAGCGGCCCAGCGAGGTACAATGAGCAGTTCTTC.

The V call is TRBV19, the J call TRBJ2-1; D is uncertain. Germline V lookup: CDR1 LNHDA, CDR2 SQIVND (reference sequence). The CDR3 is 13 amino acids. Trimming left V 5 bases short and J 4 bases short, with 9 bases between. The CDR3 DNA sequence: TGTGCCAGTAGTGACGGACGGTACAATGAGCAGTTCTTC. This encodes CASSDGRYNEQFF.

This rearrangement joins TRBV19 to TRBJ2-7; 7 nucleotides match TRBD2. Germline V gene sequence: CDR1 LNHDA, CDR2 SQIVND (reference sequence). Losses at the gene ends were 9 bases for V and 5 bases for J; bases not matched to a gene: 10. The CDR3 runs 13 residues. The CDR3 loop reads CASIGGGPNEQYF. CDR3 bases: TGTGCCAGCATCGGGGGAGGGCCCAACGAGCAGTACTTC.

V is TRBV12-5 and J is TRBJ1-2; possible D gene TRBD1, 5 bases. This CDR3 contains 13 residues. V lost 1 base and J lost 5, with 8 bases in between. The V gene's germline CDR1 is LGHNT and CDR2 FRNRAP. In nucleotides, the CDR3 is TGTGCTAGTGGTTTGGCCCCAGGGTATGGCTACACCTTC. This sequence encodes CASGLAPGYGYTF. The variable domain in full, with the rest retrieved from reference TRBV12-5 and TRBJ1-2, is DARVTQTPRHKVTEMGQEVTMRCQPILGHNTVFWYRQTMMQGLELLAYFRNRAPLDDSGMPKDRFSAEMPDATLATLKIQPSEPRDSAVYFCASGLAPGYGYTFGSGTRLTVV.

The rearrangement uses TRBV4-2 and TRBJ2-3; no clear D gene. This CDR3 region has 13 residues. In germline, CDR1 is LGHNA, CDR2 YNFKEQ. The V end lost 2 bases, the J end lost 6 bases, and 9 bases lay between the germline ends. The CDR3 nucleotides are TGTGCCAGCAGCCAAACTCCCGGGGATACGCAGTATTTT. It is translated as CASSQTPGDTQYF.

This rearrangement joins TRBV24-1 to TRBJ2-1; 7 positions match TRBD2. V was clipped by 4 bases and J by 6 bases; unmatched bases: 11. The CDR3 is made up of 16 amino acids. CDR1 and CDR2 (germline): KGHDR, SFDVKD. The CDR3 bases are TGTGCCACCAGTGACCGGGGAGGGTCGGGATTCAATGAGCAGTTCTTC. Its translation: CATSDRGGSGFNEQFF.

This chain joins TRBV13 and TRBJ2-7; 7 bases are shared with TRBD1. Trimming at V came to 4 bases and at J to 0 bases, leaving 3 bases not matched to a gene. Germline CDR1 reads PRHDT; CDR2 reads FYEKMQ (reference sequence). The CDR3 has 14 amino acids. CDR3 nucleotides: TGTGCCAGCAGCTCGACAGGGCTCTCCTACGAGCAGTACTTC. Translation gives CASSSTGLSYEQYF.

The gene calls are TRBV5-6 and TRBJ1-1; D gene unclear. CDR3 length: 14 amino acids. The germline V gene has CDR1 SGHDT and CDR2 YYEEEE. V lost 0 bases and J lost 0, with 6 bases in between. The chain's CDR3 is CASSLVGLNTEAFF. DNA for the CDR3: TGTGCCAGCAGCTTGGTTGGCCTGAACACTGAAGCTTTCTTT.

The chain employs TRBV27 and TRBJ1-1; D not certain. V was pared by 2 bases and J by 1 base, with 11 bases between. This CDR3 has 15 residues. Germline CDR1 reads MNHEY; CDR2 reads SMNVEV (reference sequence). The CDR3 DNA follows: TGTGCCAGCAGTTTAGGATTCGAACGGAACACTGAAGCTTTCTTT. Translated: CASSLGFERNTEAFF.

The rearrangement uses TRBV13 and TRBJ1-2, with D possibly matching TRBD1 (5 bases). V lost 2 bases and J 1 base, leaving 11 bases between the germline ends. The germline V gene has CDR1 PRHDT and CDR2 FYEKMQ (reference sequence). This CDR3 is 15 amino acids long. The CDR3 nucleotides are TGTGCCAGCAGCTTAAGGGGTCTTGTTAACTATGGCTACACCTTC. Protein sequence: CASSLRGLVNYGYTF.

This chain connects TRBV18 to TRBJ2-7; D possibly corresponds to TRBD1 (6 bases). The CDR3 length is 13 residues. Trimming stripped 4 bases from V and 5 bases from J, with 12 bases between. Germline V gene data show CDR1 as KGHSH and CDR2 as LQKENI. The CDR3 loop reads CASSRQGNHEQYF. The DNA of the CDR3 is TGTGCCAGCTCACGGCAGGGGAACCACGAGCAGTACTTC. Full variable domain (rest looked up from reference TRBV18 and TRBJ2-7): NAGVMQNPRHLVRRRGQEARLRCSPMKGHSHVYWYRQLPEEGLKFMVYLQKENIIDESGMPKERFSAEFPKEGPSILRIQQVVRGDSAAYFCASSRQGNHEQYFGPGTRLTVT.

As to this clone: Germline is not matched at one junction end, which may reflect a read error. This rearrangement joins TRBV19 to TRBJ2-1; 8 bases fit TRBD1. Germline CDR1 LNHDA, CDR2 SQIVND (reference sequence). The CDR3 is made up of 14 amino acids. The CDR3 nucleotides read TGTGCCAGCAGTAGACAGGGGCTATACAATGAGCAGTTCTTC. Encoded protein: CASSRQGLYNEQFF.

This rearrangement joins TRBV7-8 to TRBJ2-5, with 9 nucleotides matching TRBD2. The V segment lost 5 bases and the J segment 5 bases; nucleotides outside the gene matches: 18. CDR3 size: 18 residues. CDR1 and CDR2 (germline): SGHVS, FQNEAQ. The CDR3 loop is CASSPGGSSGVMAETQYF. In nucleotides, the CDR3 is TGTGCCAGCAGCCCAGGGGGATCTAGCGGGGTGATGGCGGAGACCCAGTACTTC.

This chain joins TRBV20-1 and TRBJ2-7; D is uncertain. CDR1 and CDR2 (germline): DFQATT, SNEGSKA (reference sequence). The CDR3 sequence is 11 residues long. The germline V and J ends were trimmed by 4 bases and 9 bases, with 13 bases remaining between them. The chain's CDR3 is CSANADDGQYF. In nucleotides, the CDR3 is TGCAGTGCTAACGCTGACGACGGGCAGTACTTC.

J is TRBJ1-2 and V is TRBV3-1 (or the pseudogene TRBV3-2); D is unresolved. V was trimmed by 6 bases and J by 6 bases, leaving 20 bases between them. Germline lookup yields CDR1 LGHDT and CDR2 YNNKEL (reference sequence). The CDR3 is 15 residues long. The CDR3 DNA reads TGTGCCAGCAGTCCTTTTAATTGGGGTAGAGATGGCTACACCTTC. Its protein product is CASSPFNWGRDGYTF.

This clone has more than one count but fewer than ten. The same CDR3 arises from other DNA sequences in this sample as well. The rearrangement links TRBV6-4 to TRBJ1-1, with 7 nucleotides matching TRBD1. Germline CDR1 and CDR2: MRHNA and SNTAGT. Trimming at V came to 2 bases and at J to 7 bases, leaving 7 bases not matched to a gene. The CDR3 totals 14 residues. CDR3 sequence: CASSDSSGGGEAFF. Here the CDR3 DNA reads TGTGCCAGCAGTGACAGCTCAGGGGGGGGTGAAGCTTTCTTT.

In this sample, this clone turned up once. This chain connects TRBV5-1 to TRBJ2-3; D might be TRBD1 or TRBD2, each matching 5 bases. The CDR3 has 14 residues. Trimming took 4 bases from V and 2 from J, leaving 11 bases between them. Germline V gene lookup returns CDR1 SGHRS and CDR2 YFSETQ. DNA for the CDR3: TGCGCCAGCAGCATGGGGACCCTCACAGATACGCAGTATTTT. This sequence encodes CASSMGTLTDTQYF.

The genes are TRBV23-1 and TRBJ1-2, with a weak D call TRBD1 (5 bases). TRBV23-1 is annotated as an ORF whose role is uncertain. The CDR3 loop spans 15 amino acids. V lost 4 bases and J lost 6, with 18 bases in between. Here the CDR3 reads CASSLSGRGLNGYTF. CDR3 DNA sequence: TGCGCCAGCAGTCTGTCGGGACGGGGGTTGAATGGCTACACCTTC.